This T cell receptor beta chain was sequenced for a study of T cell changes during pregnancy in multiple sclerosis. The germline V gene encodes CDR1 MDHEN and CDR2 SYDVKM. The CDR3 is made up of 15 amino acids. V trimming: 8 bases; J trimming: 2 bases; junction bases outside the gene matches: 7. Only in-frame clones appear in the TCRdb table, and some are missing; sequencing was by immunoSEQ multiplex PCR. The repertoire holds approximately 130,000 clones, with roughly 97% as singletons. The TCR comes from a female donor with multiple sclerosis, enrolled in a pregnancy study. This chain links TRBV28 with TRBJ2-5; TRBD2 agrees at 11 bases. Material: peripheral blood, obtained after pregnancy. In DNA, the CDR3 is TGTGCCAGCGAGGGACTAGCGGAGACACAAGAGACCCAGTACTTC. It translates to CASEGLAETQETQYF.